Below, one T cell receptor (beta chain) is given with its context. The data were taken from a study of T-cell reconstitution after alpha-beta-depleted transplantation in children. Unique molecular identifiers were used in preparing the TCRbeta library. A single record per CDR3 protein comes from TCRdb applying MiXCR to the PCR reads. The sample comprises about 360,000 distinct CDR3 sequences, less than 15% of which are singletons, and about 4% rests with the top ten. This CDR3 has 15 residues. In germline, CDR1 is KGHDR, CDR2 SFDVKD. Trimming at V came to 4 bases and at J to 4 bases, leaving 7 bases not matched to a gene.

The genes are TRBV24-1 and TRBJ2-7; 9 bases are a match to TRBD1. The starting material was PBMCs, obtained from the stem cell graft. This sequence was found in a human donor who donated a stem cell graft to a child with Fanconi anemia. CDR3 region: CATSDKGQGRYEQYF. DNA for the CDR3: TGTGCCACCAGTGACAAAGGACAGGGGCGGTACGAGCAGTACTTC.